This T cell receptor (beta chain) was recovered during a study of T cells in Graves' hyperthyroidism and ophthalmopathy. The J segment lost 9 bases and the V segment lost 9 bases, leaving 12 bases of the junction unmatched. The germline CDR1 and CDR2 sequences are ENHRY and SYGVKD. This CDR3 is built from 15 residues. From RNA transcripts, TCR beta CDR3 regions were amplified. Primed by the HTBI set, a first-round RT-PCR was run on the TCR CDR3. A single record per CDR3 protein comes from TCRdb applying MiXCR to the multiplex PCR reads. This table holds 300,000 to 450,000 distinct CDR3 sequences, around a quarter found once. Regarding the study as a whole: Most expanded thyroid clonotypes above 0.001 recurred in blood.

The study left out patients who had uncontrolled infection, other autoimmune disease, pregnancy or lactation. Clinicians diagnosed patients from clinical symptoms, serum thyroxine and TRAb, thyroid ultrasound and orbital computed tomography. Comment on this clonotype: Its antigen is currently unknown.

The source material was blood. This TCR was sampled from a man aged 50-60 years with Graves' hyperthyroidism. This chain links TRBV10-3 with TRBJ2-1; 12 positions match TRBD2. The DNA for the CDR3 is TGTGCCATACTCTCGACTAGCGGGAGTTCGGGTGAGCAGTTCTTC. Its translation: CAILSTSGSSGEQFF.